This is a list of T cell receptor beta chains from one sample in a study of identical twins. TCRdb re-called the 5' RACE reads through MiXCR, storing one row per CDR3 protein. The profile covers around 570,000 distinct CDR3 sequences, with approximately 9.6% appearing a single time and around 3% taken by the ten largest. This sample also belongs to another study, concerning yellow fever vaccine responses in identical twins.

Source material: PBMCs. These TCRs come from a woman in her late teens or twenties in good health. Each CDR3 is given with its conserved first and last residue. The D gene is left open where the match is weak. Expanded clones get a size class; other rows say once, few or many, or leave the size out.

DNA: TGCGCCAGCAGCTTGGCTGAAGCCTACAATGAGCAGTTCTTC; CDR3: CASSLAEAYNEQFF; J: TRBJ2-1; D: .; size: few; V: TRBV5-1
DNA: TGCGCCAGCAGCCAAGAGTCGTCAGGGGTTTTCAACTATGGCTACACCTTC; CDR3: CASSQESSGVFNYGYTF; J: TRBJ1-2; D: .; size: many; V: TRBV4-3
DNA: TGCGCCAGCAGCTGGGCTGACAGAAACACCGGGGAGCTGTTTTTT; CDR3: CASSWADRNTGELFF; J: TRBJ2-2; D: .; size: .; V: TRBV5-1
DNA: TGTGCCAGCAGCGTAGGGGGCAGTGCTACCTACAATGAGCAGTTCTTC; CDR3: CASSVGGSATYNEQFF; J: TRBJ2-1; D: .; size: few; V: TRBV9
DNA: TGTGCCAGCACTCCCACAGGGTACGAGCAGTACTTC; CDR3: CASTPTGYEQYF; J: TRBJ2-7; D: .; size: few; V: TRBV2
DNA: TGTGCCAGCAGCCCTTCCGGGGCCAATAACTACGAGCAGTACTTC; CDR3: CASSPSGANNYEQYF; J: TRBJ2-7; D: .; size: many; V: TRBV6-1
DNA: TGTGCCAGCAGCTCTAGCGGGAGGGCCCTCACCGGGGAGCTGTTTTTT; CDR3: CASSSSGRALTGELFF; J: TRBJ2-2; D: TRBD2; size: .; V: TRBV7-8
DNA: TGTGCCAGCAGTTCGACCCATGAGCAGTTCTTC; CDR3: CASSSTHEQFF; J: TRBJ2-1; D: .; size: few; V: TRBV12-3/TRBV12-4
DNA: TGTGCCAGCAGTGTCAGGGAAGAGCAGTACTTC; CDR3: CASSVREEQYF; J: TRBJ2-7; D: .; size: .; V: TRBV2
DNA: TGCAGTGCTAGGTCGGTTGAAAGGAACATTCAGTACTTC; CDR3: CSARSVERNIQYF; J: TRBJ2-4; D: .; size: many; V: TRBV20-1
DNA: TGCAGTGCTAGCCACCCGACAAGCTACAATGAGCAGTTCTTC; CDR3: CSASHPTSYNEQFF; J: TRBJ2-1; D: .; size: many; V: TRBV20-1
DNA: TGTGCCAGCAGCGAGAGGAGCGCCGGGAGAACAGATACGCAGTATTTT; CDR3: CASSERSAGRTDTQYF; J: TRBJ2-3; D: .; size: many; V: TRBV9
DNA: TGTGCCAGCACCTCTACGGGCTCTGGGGCCAACGTCCTGACTTTC; CDR3: CASTSTGSGANVLTF; J: TRBJ2-6; D: .; size: few; V: TRBV12-3/TRBV12-4
DNA: TGTGCCAGCAGCTTAGAATCTCCAGGGGGATCCGAGCAGTACTTC; CDR3: CASSLESPGGSEQYF; J: TRBJ2-7; D: TRBD1; size: .; V: TRBV7-6
DNA: TGTGCCAGCAGGACTAGCGGGATTAGCAATGAGCAGTTCTTC; CDR3: CASRTSGISNEQFF; J: TRBJ2-1; D: TRBD2; size: few; V: TRBV28
DNA: TGTGCCAGCAGCCGGACAGGGGAAGCAGCTAATGAAAAACTGTTTTTT; CDR3: CASSRTGEAANEKLFF; J: TRBJ1-4; D: TRBD1; size: few; V: TRBV3-1
DNA: TGTGCCAGCAGCCCCCCTGACCAAGAGACCCAGTACTTC; CDR3: CASSPPDQETQYF; J: TRBJ2-5; D: .; size: few; V: TRBV9
DNA: TGCAGTGCTAGAGATCCCCAGGGTGGAATCTCTGGGGCCAACGTCCTGACTTTC; CDR3: CSARDPQGGISGANVLTF; J: TRBJ2-6; D: .; size: many; V: TRBV20-1